This T cell receptor (beta chain) was captured in a study of shared clonotypes between healthy human individuals. Study-level points and caveats: How much donors shared clonotypes was expected to be affected by sequencing depth.

Turning to this clone: As yet, its antigen is unknown.

Genomic DNA belonging to each subset was distributed in equal measure over several immunoSEQ plates. Libraries were prepared by immunoSEQ multiplex PCR; TCRdb keeps only in-frame clonotypes and omits some of them. The data hold approximately 1.9 million clones, with about 94% observed a single time. Naive CD8 cells lacked CD45RO, underwent positive selection for CCR7 and left out terminally differentiated effector memory CD45RA+ cells. Germline V gives CDR1 SGDLS, CDR2 YYNGEE. The CDR3 totals 16 residues. V trimming: 1 base; J trimming: 5 bases; junction bases outside the gene matches: 8. The TCR comes from a man younger than 30 in good health. Some clones in this sample may be carry-over from other donors' samples. The sequenced sample consisted of naive CD8+ T cells from PBMCs. The genes are TRBV9 and TRBJ1-2; TRBD1 aligns across 10 bases. The CDR3 sequence is CASSVSLTGGNYGYTF. The CDR3 DNA follows: TGTGCCAGCAGCGTATCGTTGACAGGGGGCAATTATGGCTACACCTTC.